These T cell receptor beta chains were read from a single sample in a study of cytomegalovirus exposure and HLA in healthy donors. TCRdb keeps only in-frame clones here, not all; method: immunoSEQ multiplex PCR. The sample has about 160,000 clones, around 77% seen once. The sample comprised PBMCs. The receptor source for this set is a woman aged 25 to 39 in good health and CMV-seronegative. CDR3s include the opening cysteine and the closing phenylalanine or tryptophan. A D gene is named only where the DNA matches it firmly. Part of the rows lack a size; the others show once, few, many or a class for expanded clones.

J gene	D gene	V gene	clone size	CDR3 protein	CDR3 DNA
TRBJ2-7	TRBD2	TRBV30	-	CAWDLGGGEQYF	TGTGCCTGGGATCTGGGGGGGGGCGAGCAGTACTTC
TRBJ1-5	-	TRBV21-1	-	CASSTLGQGDNQPQHF	TGTGCCAGCAGCACTTTGGGACAGGGGGACAATCAGCCCCAGCATTTT
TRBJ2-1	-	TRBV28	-	CASSPHNDNEQFF	TGTGCCAGCAGTCCGCACAATGACAATGAGCAGTTCTTC
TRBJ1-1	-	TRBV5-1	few	CASSYRRVNTEAFF	TGCGCCAGCAGCTACCGGCGGGTGAACACTGAAGCTTTCTTT
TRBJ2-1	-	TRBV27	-	CASKPGVASGEQFF	TGTGCCAGCAAACCGGGGGTAGCCTCAGGTGAGCAGTTCTTC
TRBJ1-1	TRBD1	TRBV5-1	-	CASSRDRLNTEAFF	TGCGCCAGCAGCAGGGACAGGCTGAACACTGAAGCTTTCTTT
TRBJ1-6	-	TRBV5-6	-	CASSEVGSVTGSPLHF	TGTGCCAGCAGCGAAGTCGGGTCCGTTACAGGATCACCCCTCCACTTT
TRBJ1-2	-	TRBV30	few	CAWSEDGGYGYTF	TGTGCCTGGAGTGAGGACGGGGGCTATGGCTACACCTTC
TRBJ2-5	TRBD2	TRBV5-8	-	CASSPGLAGGRETQYF	TGTGCCAGCAGCCCAGGACTAGCGGGGGGGCGTGAGACCCAGTACTTC
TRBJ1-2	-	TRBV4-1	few	CASSQDAGDYGYTF	TGCGCCAGCAGCCAAGACGCAGGGGACTATGGCTACACCTTC
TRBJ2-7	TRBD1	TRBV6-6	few	CAGGDRREQYF	TGTGCCGGCGGGGACAGGAGAGAGCAGTACTTC
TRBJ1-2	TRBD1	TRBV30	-	CAWSSPIRDSRGYTF	TGTGCCTGGAGCTCCCCCATCAGGGACAGCCGCGGCTACACCTTC